These 7 T cell receptor beta chains came from one sample sequenced in a study of identical twins. TCRdb reprocessed the 5' RACE reads with MiXCR, giving one entry per CDR3 protein. The repertoire holds 1.5 million to 2 million distinct CDR3 sequences, about 32% seen once, with about 0.3% in the top ten. The sequenced material came from cord blood. These receptors came from a newborn girl in good health.

V and J are TRBV6-1 and TRBJ1-1, with D unresolved. This CDR3 comprises 14 residues. Germline V gene lookup returns CDR1 MNHNS and CDR2 SASEGT. V was clipped by 3 bases and J by 0 bases, with 8 bases between them. The CDR3: CASSDAPLNTEAFF. The DNA for the CDR3 is TGTGCCAGCAGTGATGCACCGTTGAACACTGAAGCTTTCTTT.

The CDR3, as DNA: TGTGCCAGCCTCCAAACAGGGGTGTCCTACGAGCAGTACTTC. This gives the protein CASLQTGVSYEQYF. The chain couples TRBV11-2 to TRBJ2-7; 7 nucleotides align to TRBD1. CDR1 and CDR2 (germline): SGHAT, FQNNGV. This CDR3 comprises 14 residues. After removal of 8 bases from V and 1 base from J, the junction contained 8 bases not matched to a gene.

This clonotype showed up just a few times. The J gene is TRBJ2-3, the V gene TRBV20-1; TRBD2 is a possible D gene (7 bases). The CDR3 extends over 14 amino acids. The germline CDR1 and CDR2 sequences are DFQATT and SNEGSKA (reference sequence). Deletions cut 6 bases from V and 3 bases from J, with 16 bases between. The CDR3 protein is CSAVKRGGTDTQYF. CDR3 nucleotide sequence: TGCAGTGCCGTGAAGAGGGGGGGGACAGATACGCAGTATTTT.

The table lists this clonotype with many counts. This chain links TRBV4-2 with TRBJ1-2; a possible D gene is TRBD1 (6 bases). The CDR3 is 16 residues long. Germline CDR1 is LGHNA and CDR2 is YNFKEQ. V dropped 1 base and J dropped 3 bases, with 15 bases sitting between them. The CDR3 sequence: CASSQGTTGYDYGYTF. CDR3 bases: TGTGCCAGCAGCCAAGGGACTACAGGGTACGACTATGGCTACACCTTC.

This chain uses TRBV28 with TRBJ2-1; D call uncertain. The CDR3 consists of 14 residues. The ends were cut back, 4 bases at V and 5 bases at J, with 12 bases in the middle. Germline V lookup: CDR1 MDHEN, CDR2 SYDVKM. CDR3 protein: CASSSARRHNEQFF. CDR3 coding DNA: TGTGCCAGCAGTTCGGCTAGGCGACACAATGAGCAGTTCTTC.

The sample holds a few counts of this clonotype. The chain is built from TRBV6-1 and TRBJ1-5; TRBD1 is a possible D gene (5 bases). The CDR3 sequence is 14 residues long. Trimming took off 1 base at V and 5 bases at J, with 9 bases between the two ends. Germline V gene sequence: CDR1 MNHNS, CDR2 SASEGT. CDR3 residues: CASSEVGGYQPQHF. In nucleotides, the CDR3 is TGTGCCAGCAGTGAAGTTGGGGGGTATCAGCCCCAGCATTTT.

This chain joins TRBV4-1 and TRBJ1-1; D possibly corresponds to TRBD1 (6 bases). This CDR3 region has 15 residues. Germline CDR1 is MGHRA and CDR2 is YSYEKL. V dropped 3 bases and J dropped 1 base, with 12 bases sitting between them. CDR3 residues: CASSQPARGNTEAFF. CDR3 nucleotide sequence: TGCGCCAGCAGCCAGCCAGCCAGGGGGAACACTGAAGCTTTCTTT.